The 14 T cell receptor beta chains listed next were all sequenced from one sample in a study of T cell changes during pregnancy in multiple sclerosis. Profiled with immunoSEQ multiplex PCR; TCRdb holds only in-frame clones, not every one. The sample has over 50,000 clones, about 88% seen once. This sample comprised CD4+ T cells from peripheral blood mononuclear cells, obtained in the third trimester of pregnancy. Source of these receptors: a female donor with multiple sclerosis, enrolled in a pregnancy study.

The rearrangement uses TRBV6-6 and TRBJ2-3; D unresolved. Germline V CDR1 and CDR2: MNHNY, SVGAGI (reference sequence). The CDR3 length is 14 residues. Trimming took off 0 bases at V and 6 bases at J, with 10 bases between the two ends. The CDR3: CASSYSSVWDTQYF. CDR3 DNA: TGTGCCAGCAGTTACTCGTCGGTGTGGGATACGCAGTATTTT.

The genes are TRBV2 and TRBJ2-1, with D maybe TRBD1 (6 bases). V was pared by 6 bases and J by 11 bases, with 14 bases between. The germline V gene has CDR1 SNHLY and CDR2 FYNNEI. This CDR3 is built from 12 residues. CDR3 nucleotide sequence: TGTGCCAGCAGAGGGGGTCTCCCTCAGCAGTTCTTC. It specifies CASRGGLPQQFF. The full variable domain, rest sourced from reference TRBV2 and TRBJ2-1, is EPEVTQTPSHQVTQMGQEVILRCVPISNHLYFYWYRQILGQKVEFLVSFYNNEISEKSEIFDDQFSVERPDGSNFTLKIRSTKLEDSAMYFCASRGGLPQQFFGPGTRLTVL.

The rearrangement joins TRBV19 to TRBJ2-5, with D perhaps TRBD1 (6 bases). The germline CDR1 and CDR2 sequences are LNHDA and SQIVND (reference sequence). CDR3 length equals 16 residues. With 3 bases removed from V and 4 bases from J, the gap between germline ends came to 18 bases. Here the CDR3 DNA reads TGTGCCAGTAGTATGCCCCAGGGGTCGAAGAGAGAGACCCAGTACTTC. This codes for CASSMPQGSKRETQYF.

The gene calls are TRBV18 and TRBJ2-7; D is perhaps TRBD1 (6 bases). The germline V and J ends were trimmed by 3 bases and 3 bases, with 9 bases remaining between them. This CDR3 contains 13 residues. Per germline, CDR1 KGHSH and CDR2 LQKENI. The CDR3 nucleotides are TGTGCCAGCTCACCGGACAGCCTCTACGAGCAGTACTTC. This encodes CASSPDSLYEQYF.

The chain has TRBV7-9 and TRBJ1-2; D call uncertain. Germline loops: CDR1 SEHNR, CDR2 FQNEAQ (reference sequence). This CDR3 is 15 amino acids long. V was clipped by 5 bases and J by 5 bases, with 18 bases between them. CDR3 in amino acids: CASSRALGEGYGYTF. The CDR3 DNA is TGTGCCAGCAGCCGCGCCTTGGGAGAGGGATATGGCTACACCTTC.

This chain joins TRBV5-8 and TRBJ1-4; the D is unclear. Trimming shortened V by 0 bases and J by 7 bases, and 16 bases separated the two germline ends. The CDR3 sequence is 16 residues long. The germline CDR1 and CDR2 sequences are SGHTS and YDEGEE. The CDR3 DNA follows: TGTGCCAGCAGCTTGGATTGGGCCAGTTCTATTGAAAAACTGTTTTTT. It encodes CASSLDWASSIEKLFF.

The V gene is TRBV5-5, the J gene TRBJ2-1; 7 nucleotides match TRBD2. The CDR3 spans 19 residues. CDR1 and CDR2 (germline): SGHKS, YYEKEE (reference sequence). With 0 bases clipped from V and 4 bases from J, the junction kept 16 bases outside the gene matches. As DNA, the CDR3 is TGTGCCAGCAGCTTGGCCCTTGGGGAGGGCGCGTATGGGTACAATGAGCAGTTCTTC. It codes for CASSLALGEGAYGYNEQFF.

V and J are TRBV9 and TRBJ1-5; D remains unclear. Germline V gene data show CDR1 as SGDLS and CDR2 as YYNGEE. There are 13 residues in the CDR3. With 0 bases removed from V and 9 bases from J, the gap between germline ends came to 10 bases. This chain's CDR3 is CASSVGEGGPQHF. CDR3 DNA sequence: TGTGCCAGCAGCGTAGGCGAGGGTGGGCCCCAGCATTTT.

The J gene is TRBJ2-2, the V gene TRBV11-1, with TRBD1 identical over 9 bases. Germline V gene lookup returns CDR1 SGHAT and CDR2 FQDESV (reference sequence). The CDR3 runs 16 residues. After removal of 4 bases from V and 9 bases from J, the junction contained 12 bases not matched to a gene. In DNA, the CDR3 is TGTGCCAGCAGCTCCCCGGGACAGGGATACCTCCGGGAGCTGTTTTTT. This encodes CASSSPGQGYLRELFF.

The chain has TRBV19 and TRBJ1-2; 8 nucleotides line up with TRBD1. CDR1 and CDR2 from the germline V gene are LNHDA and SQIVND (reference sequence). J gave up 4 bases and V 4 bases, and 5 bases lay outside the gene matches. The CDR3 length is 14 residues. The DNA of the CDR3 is TGTGCCAGTAGTACGGACAGGGCTTCCTATGGCTACACCTTC. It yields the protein CASSTDRASYGYTF.

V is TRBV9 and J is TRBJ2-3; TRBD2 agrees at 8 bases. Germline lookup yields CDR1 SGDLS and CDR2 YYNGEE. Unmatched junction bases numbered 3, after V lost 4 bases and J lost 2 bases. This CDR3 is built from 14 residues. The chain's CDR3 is CASSRGGLTDTQYF. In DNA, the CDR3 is TGTGCCAGCAGCCGGGGGGGACTCACAGATACGCAGTATTTT.

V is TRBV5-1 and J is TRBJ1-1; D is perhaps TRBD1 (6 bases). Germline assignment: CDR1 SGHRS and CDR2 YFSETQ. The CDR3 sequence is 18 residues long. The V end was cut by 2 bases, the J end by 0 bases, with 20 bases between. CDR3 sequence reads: CASSLVGAPGRMNTEAFF. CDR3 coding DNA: TGCGCCAGCAGCTTAGTGGGGGCGCCGGGACGGATGAACACTGAAGCTTTCTTT.

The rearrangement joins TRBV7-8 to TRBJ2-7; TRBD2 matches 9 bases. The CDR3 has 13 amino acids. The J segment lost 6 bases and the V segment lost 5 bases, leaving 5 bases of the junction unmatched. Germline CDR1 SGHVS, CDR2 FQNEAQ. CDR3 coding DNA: TGTGCCAGCAGCGCCGGGACTAGCTCCGAGCAGTACTTC. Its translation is CASSAGTSSEQYF.

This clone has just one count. The CDR3 spells CASSPTWGRGTGNTIYF. The CDR3 nucleotides read TGTGCCAGCAGCCCTACCTGGGGCCGCGGGACTGGAAACACCATATATTTT. The chain combines TRBV7-9 with TRBJ1-3, with D tentatively TRBD1 (5 bases). The germline V and J ends were trimmed by 5 bases and 2 bases, with 19 bases remaining between them. There are 17 residues in the CDR3. Germline lookup yields CDR1 SEHNR and CDR2 FQNEAQ (reference sequence).